The clone carrying this T cell receptor beta chain was picked up one time. These data come from a study of blood T cell repertoires in COVID-19. Study information: Sites in the United States, Italy and Spain provided acute and convalescent COVID-19 samples. The analysed material was cDNA or gDNA that came from T cells, B-cell-depleted T cells, or PBMCs.

Original analysis: Amplification of reference gene primers was used by the study to estimate nucleated cell counts. Measured with immunoSEQ multiplex PCR; TCRdb has only the in-frame clones, and not every one. V and J calls and clone size are those listed in that table; D and trimming were worked out from the DNA. The repertoire has some 250,000 clones, around 87% of them found once; the top ten carry approximately 5.1%. Patients from Seattle were sampled longitudinally, starting during active infection. Sequencing was performed on peripheral blood. The receptor comes from a woman aged 60-75 years with COVID-19, enrolled during active disease.

The CDR3 loop is CASSHLSSYNEQFF. Here the CDR3 DNA reads TGTGCCAGCAGCCACCTAAGCTCCTACAATGAGCAGTTCTTC. The V and J genes are TRBV7-6 and TRBJ2-1; no clear D gene. This CDR3 comprises 14 residues. The germline V gene has CDR1 SGHVS and CDR2 FNYEAQ. Trimming pared 5 bases from V and 0 bases from J, leaving 8 bases between.